This T cell receptor (beta chain) was retrieved from a study of T-cell memory formation after mild COVID-19. Overall study: Across donors, TCR clusters were largely donor specific.

Turning to this clonotype: Its antigen is currently unknown.

CDR1 and CDR2 (germline): DFQATT, SNEGSKA (reference sequence). There are 16 residues in the CDR3. The V end was cut by 0 bases, the J end by 3 bases, with 17 bases between. Study results and caveats: CD4+ contracting clones were found mainly in CM and EM, and CD8+ ones in EMRA. Clones shrinking between day 15 and 85 showed a balanced CD4/CD8 split, and those that grew later tilted toward CD4+.

Using constant-segment primers, 5'RACE produced TCR alpha and TCR beta cDNA libraries carrying sample barcodes and UMIs. MiXCR, run by TCRdb on the 5' RACE reads, gives a single entry per CDR3 protein. The table shows 250,000 to 300,000 distinct CDR3 sequences, with approximately 19% occurring only once. V gene TRBV20-1 combines with J gene TRBJ1-2; D remains unclear. The receptor's source is a man aged 18 to 30 who had mild COVID-19 (a few samples of this study predate the infection). Cell type and time point are not known. The material sequenced was PBMCs or a T cell subset sorted from them (not recorded which). The CDR3 nucleotides read TGCAGTGCTAGAGATCACGAGAGGGCCGGGGACTATGGCTACACCTTC. Its translation: CSARDHERAGDYGYTF.